This T cell receptor (beta chain) was recorded in a study of control samples from healthy donors and cancer patients. Sequencing used immunoSEQ multiplex PCR; TCRdb keeps in-frame clones, though not all of them. The sample has about 130,000 clones; about 95% are singletons. Losses at the gene ends were 4 bases for V and 0 bases for J; bases not matched to a gene: 2. CDR3 length equals 17 residues. The germline gives CDR1 LGHNA, CDR2 YSLEER. The TCR was taken from a man aged 30 to 39 in good health. Sequences were obtained from blood. The chain is built from TRBV4-3 and TRBJ2-1; TRBD2 matches 14 bases. CDR3 bases: TGCGCCAGCAGCCCCGGGACTAGCGGGGGCTCCTACAATGAGCAGTTCTTC. Translation gives CASSPGTSGGSYNEQFF.